A single sample is the source of the 32 T cell receptor beta chains below, sequenced in a study of blood T cell repertoires in COVID-19. The protocol was immunoSEQ multiplex PCR, while the TCRdb copy is restricted to in-frame clones and leaves out a portion. The sample contains about 160,000 clones, around 82% of which appear only once. Sample: peripheral blood. All receptors derive from a woman between 35 and 50 years old with COVID-19, enrolled during active disease.

V usage is TRBV4-2 and J usage is TRBJ2-4; 10 bases are shared with TRBD2. Per germline, CDR1 LGHNA and CDR2 YNFKEQ. The CDR3 consists of 14 residues. The junction had 6 bases not matched to a gene; V was cut back by 1 base and J by 12 bases. In DNA form, the CDR3 reads TGTGCCAGCAGCCAAGTGCTAGCGGGAGAGTCTCAGTACTTC. It is translated as CASSQVLAGESQYF.

The rearrangement links TRBV2 to TRBJ1-2, with 7 bases matching TRBD1. J was trimmed by 4 bases and V by 10 bases; bases with no gene match: 6. This CDR3 region has 12 residues. Per germline, CDR1 SNHLY and CDR2 FYNNEI. The CDR3 DNA follows: TGTGCCACTAAGACAGGGACCTATGGCTACACCTTC. This gives the protein CATKTGTYGYTF.

A remark on this clone: Germline is not matched at one junction end, which may reflect a read error. The chain couples TRBV12-3 or TRBV12-4 to TRBJ2-7; D might be TRBD1 (6 bases). CDR3 size: 11 residues. CDR3 sequence (DNA): TGTGCCAGCAGTCCGAGCCAGGGGCTGAGCTTC. It codes for CASSPSQGLSF.

The chain recombines TRBV7-9 with TRBJ2-2; 7 bases are a match to TRBD2. The CDR3 sequence is 15 residues long. V was clipped by 5 bases and J by 5 bases; unmatched bases: 8. Germline V CDR1 and CDR2: SEHNR, FQNEAQ (reference sequence). CDR3 in amino acids: CASSASGARTGELFF. The CDR3 DNA follows: TGTGCCAGCAGCGCGAGCGGGGCAAGGACCGGGGAGCTGTTTTTT.

This sequence joins TRBV14 and TRBJ2-2; 9 bases align to TRBD2. The CDR3 is made up of 16 amino acids. Germline CDR1 is SGHDN and CDR2 is FVKESK. With 1 base clipped from V and 3 bases from J, the junction kept 3 bases outside the gene matches. CDR3 DNA: TGTGCCAGCAGCCAAGTAGCGGGAGTTTACACCGGGGAGCTGTTTTTT. Amino acid sequence: CASSQVAGVYTGELFF.

The chain recombines TRBV27 with TRBJ2-1; D is perhaps TRBD2 (6 bases). The V gene lost 7 bases and the J gene lost 5 bases, with 21 bases spanning the gap. The CDR3 is 16 residues long. The germline CDR1 and CDR2 sequences are MNHEY and SMNVEV (reference sequence). This chain's CDR3 is CASTPYVAGPDNEQFF. CDR3 sequence (DNA): TGTGCCAGCACCCCCTACGTTGCGGGACCAGACAATGAGCAGTTCTTC.

The chain combines TRBV15 with TRBJ2-1; 15 bases fit TRBD2. The CDR3 runs 17 residues. Germline trimming cut 2 bases from V and 9 bases from J; bases unmatched to any gene: 8. Germline CDR1 LNHNV, CDR2 YYDKDF (reference sequence). For the CDR3, the DNA is TGTGCCACCAGCAGAACTGGGACTAGCGGGAGGCTGGCTGAGCAGTTCTTC. Its translation: CATSRTGTSGRLAEQFF.

V is TRBV7-9 and J is TRBJ2-3, with 8 bases identical to TRBD2. The CDR3 is 15 amino acids. Germline CDR1 reads SEHNR; CDR2 reads FQNEAQ (reference sequence). Unmatched junction bases numbered 11, after V lost 8 bases and J lost 4 bases. CDR3 DNA sequence: TGTGCCAGCTGTACTAGCGGACAGAGGGCAGATACGCAGTATTTT. It encodes CASCTSGQRADTQYF.

This chain links TRBV7-9 with TRBJ2-1; a weak D match, TRBD2 (6 bases). The CDR3 covers 17 residues. V dropped 5 bases and J dropped 7 bases, with 24 bases sitting between them. The germline gives CDR1 SEHNR, CDR2 FQNEAQ (reference sequence). The CDR3 here is CASSPSSGSGGWNEQFF. The DNA for the CDR3 is TGTGCCAGCAGCCCGTCCTCGGGGAGTGGGGGGTGGAATGAGCAGTTCTTC.

The genes are TRBV3-1 (or the pseudogene TRBV3-2) and TRBJ2-5, with D tentatively TRBD1 (6 bases). The germline gives CDR1 LGHDT, CDR2 YNNKEL (reference sequence). The CDR3 runs 17 residues. Deletions cut 2 bases from V and 2 bases from J, with 18 bases between. CDR3 residues: CASSQTGRGDFQETQYF. The CDR3 DNA is TGTGCCAGCAGCCAAACTGGCAGGGGAGATTTTCAAGAGACCCAGTACTTC.

Points on this clone: A much larger clone lies a single base off, so this may be a read error. The chain has TRBV6-1 and TRBJ1-1; maybe TRBD1 (5 bases). Trimming removed 3 bases from V and 0 bases from J, with 5 bases in between. The CDR3 consists of 13 residues. Germline CDR1 reads MNHNS; CDR2 reads SASEGT. Here the CDR3 reads CASSETVNTEAFF. As DNA, the CDR3 is TGTGCCAGCAGTGAGACAGTGAACACTGAAGCTTTCTTT.

Ten or more counts support this clone. The rearrangement uses TRBV15 and TRBJ2-5; TRBD1 might be the D (5 bases). The ends were cut back, 0 bases at V and 5 bases at J, with 16 bases in the middle. The CDR3 length is 16 residues. Per germline, CDR1 LNHNV and CDR2 YYDKDF (reference sequence). The CDR3 is CATSRDRPSPGETQYF. As DNA, the CDR3 is TGTGCCACCAGCAGAGATCGCCCATCCCCAGGGGAGACCCAGTACTTC.

The chain recombines TRBV4-1 with TRBJ1-5; maybe TRBD1 (6 bases). Germline V gene sequence: CDR1 MGHRA, CDR2 YSYEKL. Trimming removed 1 base from V and 7 bases from J, with 14 bases in between. The CDR3 covers 15 residues. The CDR3 bases are TGCGCCAGCAGCCAAGGTCCGGGGGGCGGCCAGCCCCAGCATTTT. Encoded protein: CASSQGPGGGQPQHF.

In its sample, this clone was seen a few times. V gene TRBV5-6 combines with J gene TRBJ1-5; no definite D call. The CDR3 loop spans 15 amino acids. The V gene lost 1 base and the J gene lost 1 base, with 9 bases spanning the gap. Germline V CDR1 and CDR2: SGHDT, YYEEEE. CDR3 amino acids: CASSLYRRSNQPQHF. As DNA, the CDR3 is TGTGCCAGCAGCTTGTATAGGCGGAGCAATCAGCCCCAGCATTTT. Based on the CDR3 plus reference TRBV5-6 and TRBJ1-5, the full variable domain is DAGVTQSPTHLIKTRGQQVTLRCSPKSGHDTVSWYQQALGQGPQFIFQYYEEEERQRGNFPDRFSGHQFPNYSSELNVNALLLGDSALYLCASSLYRRSNQPQHFGDGTRLSIL.

The chain is built from TRBV19 and TRBJ1-1, with D perhaps matching TRBD1 (6 bases). V lost 7 bases and J lost 0, with 9 bases in between. Looked up from germline, CDR1 is LNHDA and CDR2 is SQIVND (reference sequence). CDR3 size: 13 residues. In nucleotides, the CDR3 is TGTGCCAGTATCCAGGGGATGAACACTGAAGCTTTCTTT. Its protein product is CASIQGMNTEAFF.

This chain uses TRBV4-1 with TRBJ1-1; no clear D. The CDR3 is made up of 17 amino acids. Germline CDR1 reads MGHRA; CDR2 reads YSYEKL. V shed 2 bases and J shed 6 bases, with 22 bases lying between them. CDR3 sequence (DNA): TGCGCCAGCAGCCAACTCCCCGGTGGACGGTCCGGGGCTGAAGCTTTCTTT. Amino acid sequence: CASSQLPGGRSGAEAFF.

The chain combines TRBV25-1 with TRBJ2-1; 13 bases agree with TRBD2. The trim removed 4 bases at V and 3 bases at J, leaving 3 bases unmatched. In germline, CDR1 is MGHDK, CDR2 SYGVNS. This CDR3 spans 16 amino acids. Here the CDR3 DNA reads TGTGCCAGCAGTGGATGGACTAGCGGGAGCTACAATGAGCAGTTCTTC. Amino acids: CASSGWTSGSYNEQFF.

The chain is built from TRBV16 and TRBJ2-1, with TRBD2 matching over 8 bases. V gave up 1 base and J gave up 2 bases; unmatched junction bases: 13. CDR1 and CDR2 (germline): KGHSY, FQNENV. The CDR3 spans 19 residues. CDR3 bases: TGTGCCAGCAGCCAATGGGTGAGCACTTCGGGAGGGCCCTACAATGAGCAGTTCTTC. The encoded protein is CASSQWVSTSGGPYNEQFF.

The J gene is TRBJ2-7, the V gene TRBV27, with D possibly being TRBD1 (6 bases). In germline, CDR1 is MNHEY, CDR2 SMNVEV (reference sequence). The V gene lost 3 bases and the J gene lost 1 base, with 13 bases spanning the gap. The CDR3 sequence is 15 residues long. The CDR3 here is CASSFRTAASYEQYF. DNA of the CDR3: TGTGCCAGCAGTTTCCGGACAGCGGCTTCCTACGAGCAGTACTTC.

This clone was seen more than once but under ten times. This chain uses TRBV19 with TRBJ1-4; TRBD1 is a possible D gene (5 bases). Per the germline V gene, CDR1 is LNHDA and CDR2 is SQIVND (reference sequence). Trimming cost V 4 bases and J 4 bases, with 7 bases left between them. The CDR3 has 13 amino acids. This CDR3 reads CASSKGINEKLFF. CDR3 bases: TGTGCCAGTAGTAAGGGGATTAATGAAAAACTGTTTTTT.

This clone was observed once. This chain uses TRBV19 with TRBJ2-5; 9 bases map to TRBD2. The CDR3 is 18 amino acids. Germline assignment: CDR1 LNHDA and CDR2 SQIVND (reference sequence). With 6 bases clipped from V and 5 bases from J, the junction kept 19 bases outside the gene matches. CDR3 protein: CASRGQGAGGPFRETQYF. CDR3 nucleotide sequence: TGTGCCAGTAGAGGGCAAGGAGCGGGAGGCCCTTTTAGGGAGACCCAGTACTTC.

This chain joins TRBV7-2 and TRBJ2-7, with 9 bases identical to TRBD2. The CDR3 contains 14 residues. V was pared by 5 bases and J by 3 bases, with 5 bases of the junction left unmatched. Germline V gene sequence: CDR1 SGHTA, CDR2 FQGNSA. This chain's CDR3 is CASSRDSGSYEQYF. In nucleotides, the CDR3 is TGTGCCAGCAGCAGAGATAGCGGGAGCTACGAGCAGTACTTC.

This sequence joins TRBV27 and TRBJ2-7, with D perhaps TRBD1 (6 bases). V shed 3 bases and J shed 5 bases, with 14 bases lying between them. Looked up from germline, CDR1 is MNHEY and CDR2 is SMNVEV (reference sequence). The CDR3 contains 14 residues. The CDR3 nucleotides read TGTGCCAGCAGTTTCCAACAGGGATACAACGAGCAGTACTTC. Residues: CASSFQQGYNEQYF.

J is TRBJ1-1 and V is TRBV19; D not certain. The germline gives CDR1 LNHDA, CDR2 SQIVND (reference sequence). The CDR3 length is 14 residues. Trimming removed 3 bases at V and 1 base at J, with 9 bases between. The CDR3 reads CASSISTPNTEAFF. DNA of the CDR3: TGTGCCAGTAGTATTAGCACTCCGAACACTGAAGCTTTCTTT.

The gene calls are TRBV4-1 and TRBJ1-5, with 9 bases matching TRBD1. This CDR3 spans 17 amino acids. Looked up from germline, CDR1 is MGHRA and CDR2 is YSYEKL. J gave up 4 bases and V 0 bases, and 7 bases lay outside the gene matches. Written as DNA, the CDR3 is TGCGCCAGCAGCCAAGATGACAGGGGGTTCCTAAATCAGCCCCAGCATTTT. This encodes CASSQDDRGFLNQPQHF.

This clone occurred once. V and J are TRBV11-3 and TRBJ2-1; possible D gene TRBD1, 6 bases. The V and J ends lost 5 bases and 6 bases respectively, with 8 bases between them. The germline V gene has CDR1 SGHNT and CDR2 YENEEA. This CDR3 spans 12 amino acids. Written as DNA, the CDR3 is TGTGCCAGCAGCCCACAGGGCAATGAGCAGTTCTTC. The encoded protein is CASSPQGNEQFF.

This clone was recorded a few times. The rearrangement links TRBV4-2 to TRBJ1-5; D is unclear. The CDR3 is 13 residues long. V was trimmed by 1 base and J by 9 bases, leaving 10 bases between them. Germline CDR1 reads LGHNA; CDR2 reads YNFKEQ. The CDR3 is CASSQAGVGPQHF. CDR3 in DNA: TGTGCCAGCAGCCAAGCAGGCGTGGGGCCCCAGCATTTT.

The chain combines TRBV19 with TRBJ1-5; D is uncertain. Germline lookup yields CDR1 LNHDA and CDR2 SQIVND (reference sequence). The CDR3 length is 15 residues. V lost 1 base and J lost 0, with 7 bases in between. The CDR3 DNA follows: TGTGCCAGTAGTATAGCTCACGGTAGCAATCAGCCCCAGCATTTT. Translating gives CASSIAHGSNQPQHF.

This CDR3 reads CASSQPTGFNEKLFF. DNA of the CDR3: TGCGCCAGCAGCCAACCGACAGGTTTTAATGAAAAACTGTTTTTT. J is TRBJ1-4 and V is TRBV4-1, with a weak D call TRBD1 (6 bases). This CDR3 has 15 residues. Trimming shortened V by 2 bases and J by 4 bases, and 11 bases separated the two germline ends. The germline gives CDR1 MGHRA, CDR2 YSYEKL.

This clone was detected only a few times. V is TRBV7-9 and J is TRBJ2-7; 7 nucleotides agree with TRBD2. J lost 5 bases, V lost 3 bases, and 4 bases had no gene match. The CDR3 covers 13 residues. Germline CDR1 reads SEHNR; CDR2 reads FQNEAQ (reference sequence). CDR3 sequence reads: CASSFTAGDEQYV. The CDR3 nucleotides are TGTGCCAGCAGCTTTACCGCGGGGGACGAGCAGTACGTC.

The rearrangement joins TRBV27 to TRBJ1-4, with D possibly TRBD1 on 5 matching bases. This CDR3 contains 13 residues. Trimming cost V 5 bases and J 8 bases, with 12 bases left between them. Germline CDR1 MNHEY, CDR2 SMNVEV (reference sequence). The CDR3 DNA reads TGTGCCAGCAGTCGCAGGGCCCAGGAAAAACTGTTTTTT. This codes for CASSRRAQEKLFF.

This rearrangement joins TRBV7-3 to TRBJ2-1; 15 bases align to TRBD2. Trimming cost V 2 bases and J 8 bases; bases outside gene matches: 4. Germline loops: CDR1 SGHTA, CDR2 FQGTGA. The CDR3 is 16 residues long. The CDR3 region is CASSLGLAGGVDEQFF. CDR3 DNA sequence: TGTGCCAGCAGCTTAGGACTAGCGGGAGGGGTCGATGAGCAGTTCTTC. Combining the CDR3 with reference TRBV7-3 and TRBJ2-1 gives the whole variable domain GAGVSQTPSNKVTEKGKYVELRCDPISGHTALYWYRQSLGQGPEFLIYFQGTGAADDSGLPNDRFFAVRPEGSVSTLKIQRTERGDSAVYLCASSLGLAGGVDEQFFGPGTRLTVL.